Included here is one T cell receptor beta chain sequence, with context. The data derive from a study of T cell changes during pregnancy in multiple sclerosis. Unmatched junction bases numbered 14, after V lost 4 bases and J lost 5 bases. The CDR3 contains 16 residues. CDR1 is MNHEY, CDR2 SVGAGI, per germline. Produced via immunoSEQ multiplex PCR; TCRdb's table is partial and in-frame only. The sample contains over 45,000 clones, around 92% of which appear only once. The TCR was taken from a female donor with multiple sclerosis, enrolled in a pregnancy study. The sequences come from CD4+ T cells from peripheral blood mononuclear cells, collected after pregnancy. The chain couples TRBV6-5 to TRBJ2-7; 7 positions match TRBD2. The CDR3, as DNA: TGTGCCAGCAGTTTCTCCCGCAGGCGTGCGGGGGACGAGCAGTACTTC. This encodes CASSFSRRRAGDEQYF.